The 26 T cell receptor beta chains listed next were all sequenced from one sample in a study of T cells in Graves' hyperthyroidism and ophthalmopathy (dated by TCRdb to about 2019). Libraries were made using multiplex PCR. The instrument was an Illumina HiSeq 2000. Amplification of TCR beta CDR3 regions was carried out from RNA transcripts. The first round of RT-PCR for the TCR CDR3 was performed with the HTBI primer set and the Qiagen OneStep RT-PCR kit. The public reads were reprocessed in TCRdb via fastp at Q25 and MiXCR, keeping in-frame beta chains. Each entry merges the rows of one CDR3 protein and shows their most common DNA and genes. In all, the sample holds more than 550,000 distinct CDR3 sequences, and approximately 42% of those were seen once. The ten largest clones take up 6.5% to 9% of the sample. The sequenced material came from peripheral blood or thyroid tissue (not recorded which). The receptors were sampled from an adult man with Graves' disease, either hyperthyroidism or ophthalmopathy (not recorded which).

The DNA of the CDR3 is TGTGCCACCAGTGATTTGTCCCCCTGGCCCCAGTACTTC. Translation: CATSDLSPWPQYF. This sequence joins TRBV24-1 and TRBJ2-5; D remains ambiguous. This CDR3 comprises 13 residues. The germline V and J ends were trimmed by 0 bases and 9 bases, with 10 bases remaining between them. CDR1 KGHDR and CDR2 SFDVKD come from the germline V gene.

This clonotype was recorded many times. V and J are TRBV7-9 and TRBJ2-5, with D tentatively TRBD1 (6 bases). V gave up 3 bases and J gave up 5 bases, with 16 bases separating them. Germline-derived CDR1 and CDR2 are SEHNR and FQNEAQ (reference sequence). CDR3 length equals 15 residues. The CDR3 DNA reads as TGTGCCAGCAGCTTGTTGCCGGACAGTGCCGAGACCCAGTACTTC. Translation: CASSLLPDSAETQYF.

The chain carries TRBV20-1 and TRBJ2-7; 7 bases fit TRBD2. There are 13 residues in the CDR3. Germline V gene sequence: CDR1 DFQATT, CDR2 SNEGSKA (reference sequence). Trimming removed 0 bases from V and 3 bases from J; junction bases left unmatched: 2. This CDR3 is CSARETSFYEQYF. The CDR3 region has the DNA TGCAGTGCTAGAGAGACTAGCTTCTACGAGCAGTACTTC.

V gene TRBV5-1 combines with J gene TRBJ1-1; TRBD1 might be the D (5 bases). This CDR3 has 14 residues. V lost 0 bases and J lost 5, with 11 bases in between. CDR1 and CDR2 (germline): SGHRS, YFSETQ. The CDR3 coding sequence is TGCGCCAGCAGCTTGGTTGGACATAGGACTGAAGCTTTCTTT. Encoded protein: CASSLVGHRTEAFF.

This clonotype showed up many times. V and J are TRBV12-3 or TRBV12-4 and TRBJ1-2; TRBD1 matches at 7 bases. Trimming took 7 bases from V and 4 from J; bases not matched to a gene: 9. CDR3 size: 14 residues. CDR3 sequence (DNA): TGTGCCAGCACTCCGGGACAGCCTTCCTATGGCTACACCTTC. Its protein is CASTPGQPSYGYTF.

The chain recombines TRBV6-2 or TRBV6-3 with TRBJ1-2, with 11 bases that match TRBD1. Germline loops: CDR1 MNHEY, CDR2 SVGEGT. The CDR3 totals 12 residues. V trimming: 8 bases; J trimming: 7 bases; junction bases outside the gene matches: 3. CDR3 sequence: CASGQGAPGYTF. CDR3 in DNA: TGTGCCAGCGGACAGGGGGCGCCTGGCTACACCTTC.

This clonotype was counted at least ten times. CDR3 amino acids: CASSPYAGYSNQPQHF. CDR3 DNA: TGTGCCAGCAGTCCTTATGCGGGCTATAGCAATCAGCCCCAGCATTTT. The V call is TRBV6-5, the J call TRBJ1-5; D is unclear. CDR3 size: 16 residues. V was pared by 5 bases and J by 0 bases, with 14 bases between. Germline V gene sequence: CDR1 MNHEY, CDR2 SVGAGI.

This sequence joins TRBV7-2 and TRBJ2-5; 10 bases map to TRBD2. The end of the DNA is better explained by TRBJ2-7, so the J call may be wrong. This CDR3 comprises 16 residues. The germline V gene has CDR1 SGHTA and CDR2 FQGNSA. The CDR3 DNA follows: TGTGCCAGCAGTCCCCTAGCGGGAGAGGTGCCATACGAGCAGTACTTC. Residues: CASSPLAGEVPYEQYF.

Points on this clonotype: The junction shows a germline mismatch at one end, possibly a read error. This chain connects TRBV24-1 to TRBJ2-5, with 8 bases fitting TRBD2. Germline CDR1 KGHDR, CDR2 SFDVKD. The length of the CDR3 is 14 residues. Here the CDR3 DNA reads TGCAGTGCTAGAGTTTCCGGGAGGGCGGAGACCCAGTACTTC. It encodes CSARVSGRAETQYF.

In DNA, the CDR3 is TGCAGCCAAGCATCAGGGGGCGCGGGTGGCTACACCTTC. It specifies CSQASGGAGGYTF. V gene TRBV29-1 combines with J gene TRBJ1-2; 8 bases fit TRBD1. Trimming cost V 8 bases and J 7 bases; bases outside gene matches: 12. The germline V gene has CDR1 SQVTM and CDR2 ANQGSEA. This CDR3 contains 13 residues.

This clonotype was detected ten times or more. The chain has TRBV5-6 and TRBJ1-6; D is ambiguous. CDR1 SGHDT and CDR2 YYEEEE come from the germline V gene. CDR3 length equals 12 residues. Trimming cost V 2 bases and J 12 bases, with 9 bases left between them. The CDR3 region has the DNA TGTGCCAGCAGCTTCCTAGACCGACCCCTCCACTTT. It yields the protein CASSFLDRPLHF. The variable domain in full, completed from reference TRBV5-6 and TRBJ1-6, reads DAGVTQSPTHLIKTRGQQVTLRCSPKSGHDTVSWYQQALGQGPQFIFQYYEEEERQRGNFPDRFSGHQFPNYSSELNVNALLLGDSALYLCASSFLDRPLHFGNGTRLTVT.

CDR3 in DNA: TGCGCCAGCAGCCTGGGAGACAGCGCCTCCTACGAGCAGTACTTC. Amino acid sequence: CASSLGDSASYEQYF. The chain employs TRBV5-1 and TRBJ2-7; D possibly uses TRBD1 or TRBD2 (5 bases each). Trimming cost V 4 bases and J 0 bases, with 14 bases left between them. CDR1 SGHRS and CDR2 YFSETQ come from the germline V gene. The CDR3 totals 15 residues.

Notes on this clonotype: This may be a read error, as it is one base from a much larger clone. The chain recombines TRBV7-3 with TRBJ1-1; D unclear. The CDR3 covers 12 residues. Germline V CDR1 and CDR2: SGHTA, FQGTGA. The ends were cut back, 6 bases at V and 1 base at J, with 6 bases in the middle. DNA for the CDR3: TGTGCCAGCAGGTATTCGAACACTGAAGCTTTCTTT. Protein sequence: CASRYSNTEAFF.

This clonotype has a handful of counts. The rearrangement uses TRBV6-5 and TRBJ2-2; D gene uncertain. Germline V CDR1 and CDR2: MNHEY, SVGAGI. V was clipped by 11 bases and J by 1 base, with 8 bases between them. The CDR3 is 12 amino acids. The CDR3 sequence is CAAGENTGELFF. Written as DNA, the CDR3 is TGTGCCGCAGGAGAGAACACCGGGGAGCTGTTTTTT.

In this sample, this clonotype turned up many times. The chain links TRBV19 to TRBJ1-2, with D hard to call. The CDR3 is 12 amino acids. The V end lost 10 bases, the J end lost 1 base, and 10 bases lay between the germline ends. The germline gives CDR1 LNHDA, CDR2 SQIVND (reference sequence). The CDR3 sequence: CATATVNYGYTF. CDR3 DNA: TGTGCCACCGCGACTGTTAACTATGGCTACACCTTC.

The sample holds many counts of this clonotype. V gene TRBV12-3 or TRBV12-4 combines with J gene TRBJ1-2; 7 nucleotides line up with TRBD1. The V gene end was trimmed by 7 bases and the J gene end by 8 bases; junction bases not matched to a gene: 10. The CDR3 contains 13 residues. The CDR3 reads CASTLGIGGGYTF. CDR3 DNA sequence: TGTGCCAGCACTCTCGGTATAGGGGGCGGCTACACCTTC.

Worth noting for this clonotype: The CDR3 does not end in the conserved phenylalanine or tryptophan, so this is likely a read error. The chain links TRBV29-1 to TRBJ1-4, with D tentatively TRBD1 (6 bases). There are 13 residues in the CDR3. Trimming left V 7 bases short and J 7 bases short, with 16 bases between. Germline CDR1 SQVTM, CDR2 ANQGSEA. CDR3 sequence reads: CSGTQGFGEKLFL. The CDR3 coding sequence is TGCAGCGGGACTCAGGGGTTTGGTGAAAAACTGTTTCTT.

The rearrangement links TRBV7-2 to TRBJ1-2; 8 bases align to TRBD1. Germline V gene sequence: CDR1 SGHTA, CDR2 FQGNSA. J gave up 6 bases and V 5 bases, and 8 bases lay outside the gene matches. This CDR3 contains 14 residues. CDR3 residues: CASSQTMTGDGYTF. Here the CDR3 DNA reads TGTGCCAGCAGCCAAACTATGACAGGGGATGGCTACACCTTC.

This clonotype was counted at least ten times. This chain links TRBV2 with TRBJ2-5; D ambiguous. The CDR3 covers 11 residues. From germline, CDR1 is SNHLY and CDR2 FYNNEI. Trimming cost V 5 bases and J 10 bases, with 11 bases left between them. CDR3 sequence (DNA): TGTGCCAGCAGTCCAGGATTGAGCCAGTACTTC. It is translated as CASSPGLSQYF.

The chain is built from TRBV29-1 and TRBJ1-4; tentative D call: TRBD1 (5 bases). Germline CDR1 reads SQVTM; CDR2 reads ANQGSEA. V was trimmed by 8 bases and J by 7 bases, leaving 20 bases between them. This CDR3 comprises 14 residues. The CDR3 protein is CSLGGGQSGEKLFF. Here the CDR3 DNA reads TGCAGCTTAGGTGGCGGACAATCGGGTGAAAAACTGTTTTTT. Full variable domain (remainder filled in from reference TRBV29-1 and TRBJ1-4): SAVISQKPSRDICQRGTSLTIQCQVDSQVTMMFWYRQQPGQSLTLIATANQGSEATYESGFVIDKFPISRPNLTFSTLTVSNMSPEDSSIYLCSLGGGQSGEKLFFGSGTQLSVL.

This chain joins TRBV2 and TRBJ2-5; the D gene is possibly TRBD1 (6 bases). The CDR3 is made up of 14 amino acids. With 4 bases removed from V and 2 bases from J, the gap between germline ends came to 11 bases. CDR1 and CDR2 from the germline V gene are SNHLY and FYNNEI. CDR3 loop: CASSVQGTQETQYF. CDR3 sequence (DNA): TGTGCCAGCAGTGTACAGGGCACTCAAGAGACCCAGTACTTC.

This clonotype was recorded at least ten times. The V gene is TRBV2, the J gene TRBJ2-5, with D possibly TRBD1 on 5 matching bases. The germline V gene encodes CDR1 SNHLY and CDR2 FYNNEI. The length of the CDR3 is 13 residues. V was shortened by 6 bases and J by 5 bases, with 13 bases between the two germline ends. The CDR3 loop reads CASSPPGRETQYF. CDR3 sequence (DNA): TGTGCCAGCAGCCCCCCAGGGCGGGAGACCCAGTACTTC.

This clonotype occurred a few times. The gene calls are TRBV12-3 or TRBV12-4 and TRBJ1-1; 7 bases map to TRBD1. The CDR3 extends over 14 amino acids. V lost 4 bases, J lost 4 bases, and 6 bases stayed unmatched. The CDR3 spells CASSSGRGSTEAFF. The CDR3 coding sequence is TGTGCCAGCAGTTCAGGCAGGGGGTCCACTGAAGCTTTCTTT.

The chain combines TRBV20-1 with TRBJ1-5, with D possibly being TRBD1 (6 bases). Trimming left V 5 bases short and J 4 bases short, with 15 bases between. This CDR3 has 14 amino acids. Germline CDR1 and CDR2: DFQATT and SNEGSKA (reference sequence). The CDR3 nucleotides are TGCAGTGCTGAAACAGGGTTAAGTAATCAGCCCCAGCATTTT. Residues: CSAETGLSNQPQHF.

The chain employs TRBV29-1 and TRBJ2-2; 9 bases match TRBD2. Germline loops: CDR1 SQVTM, CDR2 ANQGSEA. The CDR3 is 15 amino acids. The ends lost 3 bases at V and 1 base at J; junction bases unmatched: 3. CDR3 nucleotides: TGCAGCGTTGACGGCGGGGGGGTGAACACCGGGGAGCTGTTTTTT. It is translated as CSVDGGGVNTGELFF.

V and J are TRBV25-1 and TRBJ1-1; no firm D call. The CDR3 is 14 amino acids. CDR1 is MGHDK, CDR2 SYGVNS, per germline. V lost 6 bases, J lost 1 base, and 12 bases lay in between. As DNA, the CDR3 is TGTGCCAGCAGCGTTGAATGGGGGAACACTGAAGCTTTCTTT. Amino acid sequence: CASSVEWGNTEAFF.